A selection of T cell receptor beta chains follows, all from one sample in a study of T cell changes during pregnancy in multiple sclerosis. Generated by immunoSEQ multiplex PCR, the TCRdb table keeps only in-frame clones and is missing some. This sample has over 55,000 clones, with about 92% found just once. This specimen was CD8+ T cells from peripheral blood mononuclear cells, taken in the third trimester of pregnancy. The receptor set was obtained from a female donor in good health, enrolled as a control in a pregnancy study. CDR3s include the opening cysteine and the closing phenylalanine or tryptophan. A D gene is named only where the DNA matches it firmly. Clone size appears in some rows only: once, few, many, or a class for an expanded clone.

D	size	J	V	DNA	CDR3
.	.	TRBJ2-1	TRBV29-1	TGCAGCGTTGTAAGGGGGAACCACAATGAGCAGTTCTTC	CSVVRGNHNEQFF
.	.	TRBJ2-2	TRBV27	TGTGCCAGCAGCCCAGGCGGGGAGCTGTTTTTT	CASSPGGELFF
.	.	TRBJ2-2	TRBV6-1	TGTGCCAGCAGCGAGAGGCTAGCGTCCGGGGAGCTGTTTTTT	CASSERLASGELFF
.	.	TRBJ2-7	TRBV2	TGTGCCAGCAGTGGAGACGAGCAGTACTTC	CASSGDEQYF
.	.	TRBJ1-3	TRBV7-2	TGTGCCAGCAGCTTAGAACAGGAAAACACCATATATTTT	CASSLEQENTIYF
TRBD1	.	TRBJ2-3	TRBV7-9	TGTGCCAGCAGCTTAGGGACAGGGACGCAGTATTTT	CASSLGTGTQYF
TRBD1	once	TRBJ2-3	TRBV9	TGTGCCAGCCGGGACAGGGACACAGATACGCAGTATTTT	CASRDRDTDTQYF
TRBD1	.	TRBJ1-5	TRBV30	TGTGCCTGGAAAGAACAGGGGGCGTTAGGCCAGCCCCAGCATTTT	CAWKEQGALGQPQHF
.	.	TRBJ2-1	TRBV6-4	TGTGCCAGCAGTGAATTACCAGCGGTCAGTGAGGGCTCCTACAATGAGCAGTTCTTC	CASSELPAVSEGSYNEQFF
.	.	TRBJ2-1	TRBV7-9	TGTGCCAGCAGCCCGTCCAGGGTCTCCTACAATGAGCAGTTCTTC	CASSPSRVSYNEQFF
.	.	TRBJ1-2	TRBV29-1	TGCAGCGTTGCTAACGGCTACACCTTC	CSVANGYTF
TRBD2	.	TRBJ2-2	TRBV9	TGTGCCAGCAGCGTGGGCACGGGAGGGACCGGGGAGCTGTTTTTT	CASSVGTGGTGELFF
TRBD1	.	TRBJ1-2	TRBV7-3	TGTGCCAGCAGCCAAACCCAGGGGGCGGACTATGGCTACACCTTC	CASSQTQGADYGYTF
.	.	TRBJ2-7	TRBV5-4	TGTGCCAGCAGCTTGTTCACAGGGCCCTCCTACGAGCAGTACTTC	CASSLFTGPSYEQYF
.	.	TRBJ1-1	TRBV7-9	TGTGCCAGCAGTCCCCCGGGGAACACTGAAGCTTTCTTT	CASSPPGNTEAFF
TRBD1	.	TRBJ1-2	TRBV29-1	TGCAGCGTTCCCCACAGGGACAGGGACTATGGCTACACCTTC	CSVPHRDRDYGYTF
TRBD1	.	TRBJ2-7	TRBV15	TGTGCCACCAGCAGAGTGGGCCTGGGACAGGGTATCTACGAGCAGTACTTC	CATSRVGLGQGIYEQYF
.	.	TRBJ2-3	TRBV9	TGTGCCAGCAGCGTTGGGACCCTCGGGGGAGATACGCAGTATTTT	CASSVGTLGGDTQYF
TRBD1	.	TRBJ2-5	TRBV5-6	TGTGCCAGCAGCTACGGGACAGCAATTACTCAAGAGACCCAGTACTTC	CASSYGTAITQETQYF